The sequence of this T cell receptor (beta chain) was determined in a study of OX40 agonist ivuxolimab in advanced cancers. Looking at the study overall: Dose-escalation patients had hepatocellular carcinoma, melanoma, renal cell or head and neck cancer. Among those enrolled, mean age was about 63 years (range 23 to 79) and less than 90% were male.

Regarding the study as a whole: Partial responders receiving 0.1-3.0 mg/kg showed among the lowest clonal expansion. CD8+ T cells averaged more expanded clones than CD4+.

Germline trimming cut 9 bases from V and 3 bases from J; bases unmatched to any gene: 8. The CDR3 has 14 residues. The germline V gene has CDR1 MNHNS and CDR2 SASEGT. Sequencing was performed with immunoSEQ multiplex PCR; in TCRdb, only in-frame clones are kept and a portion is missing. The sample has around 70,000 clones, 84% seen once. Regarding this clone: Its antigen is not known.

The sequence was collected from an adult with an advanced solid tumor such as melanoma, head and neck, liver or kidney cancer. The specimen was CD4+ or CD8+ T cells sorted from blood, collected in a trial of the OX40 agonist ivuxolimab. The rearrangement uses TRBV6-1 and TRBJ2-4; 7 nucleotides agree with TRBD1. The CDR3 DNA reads TGTGCCAGTTTCGGGACAGCTAGCAAAAACATTCAGTACTTC. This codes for CASFGTASKNIQYF.